These T cell receptor beta chains were read from a single sample in a study of molecular identifiers for immune sequencing clone quantification. TCRdb re-called the PCR reads with MiXCR, one entry per CDR3 protein. The sample includes under 350,000 distinct CDR3 sequences, 24% seen only once; the top ten take about 0.73%. The sample comprised naive CD8+ T cells from blood, with Jurkat cell RNA spiked in. Receptors originate from a human donor in good health. Some libraries in this study had Jurkat cell RNA spiked in. Each CDR3 is given with its conserved first and last residue. D genes are given only for firm matches. Size is stated for part of the rows, as once, few or many counts, or as a class when the clone is expanded.

d_call	v_call	j_call	clone_size	cdr3_nt	cdr3_aa
-	TRBV7-9	TRBJ2-3	many	TGTGCCAGCAGCTCTCCCAGGGCAGATACGCAGTATTTT	CASSSPRADTQYF
TRBD1	TRBV4-3	TRBJ2-7	few	TGCGCCAGCAGCCAGAAAAGGGGGCGCGGCGCCTACGAGCAGTACTTC	CASSQKRGRGAYEQYF
-	TRBV29-1	TRBJ1-3	many	TGCAGCGTTGAAGAACAGAGCTCTGGAAACACCATATATTTT	CSVEEQSSGNTIYF
-	TRBV11-2	TRBJ1-3	few	TGTGCCAGCAGCTCGGCGGGGAGTGGAAACACCATATATTTT	CASSSAGSGNTIYF
TRBD1	TRBV5-6	TRBJ1-4	few	TGTGCCAGCAGTCAGGACAGGGGGGCCAATGAAAAACTGTTTTTT	CASSQDRGANEKLFF
TRBD1	TRBV29-1	TRBJ2-5	many	TGCAGCGTTGAAACTCCCGACAGGGTCCAAGAGACCCAGTACTTC	CSVETPDRVQETQYF
-	TRBV29-1	TRBJ2-2	few	TGCAGCGTATACACCGGGGAGCTGTTTTTT	CSVYTGELFF
-	TRBV7-2	TRBJ2-1	few	TGTGCCAGCAGCTCAAGCGCCTACAATGGGCAGTTCTTC	CASSSSAYNGQFF
TRBD2	TRBV7-3	TRBJ2-1	-	TGTGCCAGCAGCCGGGGACTAGCGGGAGATGAGCAGTTCTTC	CASSRGLAGDEQFF
-	TRBV14	TRBJ1-2	few	TGTGCCAGCAGCCTAGTAGCAGACTATGGCTACACCTTC	CASSLVADYGYTF
-	TRBV3-1	TRBJ2-2	-	TGTGCCAGCAGCCAAGTTGCGAACACCGGGGAGCTGTTTTTT	CASSQVANTGELFF
-	TRBV27	TRBJ1-1	-	TGTGCCAGCAGTACACTGGGGGTAGGCACTGAAGCTTTCTTT	CASSTLGVGTEAFF
-	TRBV27	TRBJ1-4	few	TGTGCCAGCAGTATAGGGGTTAATGAAAAACTGTTTTTT	CASSIGVNEKLFF
-	TRBV19	TRBJ2-7	-	TGTGCCAGTAGTATAGCGGCGTCCTCCTACGAGCAGTACTTC	CASSIAASSYEQYF
TRBD1	TRBV25-1	TRBJ1-1	many	TGTGCCAGCAGTGCTGGACAGGGCATGAACACTGAAGCTTTCTTT	CASSAGQGMNTEAFF
TRBD1	TRBV12-3/TRBV12-4	TRBJ1-1	few	TGTGCCAGCAGTGCAACCGGGACAGGGGCGAACACTGAAGCTTTCTTT	CASSATGTGANTEAFF
-	TRBV27	TRBJ1-5	many	TGTGCCAGCAGTTTACGGGCGAATCAGCCCCAGCATTTT	CASSLRANQPQHF
-	TRBV5-6	TRBJ1-4	-	TGTGCCAGCAGCTTGGGCCGTATAGCAACTAATGAAAAACTGTTTTTT	CASSLGRIATNEKLFF
-	TRBV6-1	TRBJ1-4	many	TGTGCCAGCAACTTCCTGACAGGAAAAAATGAAAAACTGTTTTTT	CASNFLTGKNEKLFF
-	TRBV18	TRBJ1-6	-	TGTGCCAGCTCACCAGCTTCGGACAGCCTTCAAAATTCACCCCTCCACTTT	CASSPASDSLQNSPLHF
-	TRBV7-9	TRBJ2-2	-	TGTGCCAGCAGCTTAGAGGGGACCAGGGAGCTGTTTTTT	CASSLEGTRELFF
TRBD2	TRBV19	TRBJ2-7	few	TGTGCCAGTAGTATAGGGCTAGCGGGGCCCTACGAGCAGTACTTC	CASSIGLAGPYEQYF
TRBD2	TRBV7-9	TRBJ2-3	many	TGTGCCAATCAGGCAGGGACTAACACAGATACGCAGTATTTT	CANQAGTNTDTQYF
-	TRBV5-1	TRBJ2-3	-	TGCGCCAGCAGCCTGACCTTCCTAGACCGCACCGATACGCAGTATTTT	CASSLTFLDRTDTQYF
TRBD2	TRBV27	TRBJ2-3	many	TGTGCCAGCAGTTTATCGAGAGCGGGAGCGTCGGGGATTGATACGCAGTATTTT	CASSLSRAGASGIDTQYF
TRBD1	TRBV29-1	TRBJ1-2	few	TGCAGCGTTCCGGCCCAGGGGGCCGGGAGGGACTATGGCTACACCTTC	CSVPAQGAGRDYGYTF
-	TRBV13	TRBJ2-3	-	TGTGCCAGCAGCCCATCGGACTTCAGAAGTACAGATACGCGGTATTTT	CASSPSDFRSTDTRYF
-	TRBV4-2	TRBJ2-7	many	TGTGCCAGCAGCCCACAAGAGAGCCGCGACGAGCAGTACTTC	CASSPQESRDEQYF
-	TRBV30	TRBJ2-7	-	TGTGCCTGGACTGGAGTTACCTCCTACGAGCAGTACTTC	CAWTGVTSYEQYF
-	TRBV20-1	TRBJ1-1	few	TGCAGTGCTAGAGATATGCACGAGAACACTGAAGCTTTCTTT	CSARDMHENTEAFF
-	TRBV13	TRBJ2-1	-	TGTGCCAGCCTCCTTAGGGCGACCTACAATGAGCAGTTCTTC	CASLLRATYNEQFF
-	TRBV2	TRBJ2-7	-	TGTGCCAGCAGTGAATACGGGGCGGAGCTCTCCTACGAGCAGTACTTC	CASSEYGAELSYEQYF
-	TRBV7-2	TRBJ2-7	many	TGTGCCAGCAGCTTTGGCAACGAGCAGTACTTC	CASSFGNEQYF